The entry below gives a single T cell receptor (beta chain) sequence along with its context. The data were obtained in a study of CD8 T cells in ankylosing spondylitis. V was trimmed by 9 bases and J by 7 bases, leaving 21 bases between them. Germline loops: CDR1 KGHDR, CDR2 SFDVKD. This CDR3 comprises 15 residues. TCRdb processed the 5' RACE reads anew with MiXCR; each CDR3 protein has one entry. The sample yields about 140,000 distinct CDR3 sequences, under 35% seen once. The sequenced sample was synovial fluid, either unsorted or a sorted T cell fraction (not recorded which). This receptor was obtained from a male donor with ankylosing spondylitis. This sequence joins TRBV24-1 and TRBJ2-1, with D perhaps matching TRBD2 (5 bases). CDR3 protein: CATGDGGLGGNEQFF. The CDR3, as DNA: TGTGCCACCGGCGACGGAGGTCTGGGTGGAAATGAGCAGTTCTTC.